This T cell receptor beta chain came from a study of T cells in women clearing cervical HPV infection listed by TCRdb under 2018. Regarding the research as a whole: The cases were fewer than 30 women with histologically confirmed HPV16-related CIN3 or worse, and 2 of these cases were invasive cancers. Blood from cases was collected at the visit where the lesion was first found, while blood from controls was collected once the infection could no longer be detected. Because only a few women had HLA typing data, the possibility that HLA type acted as a confounder could not be ruled out. A median age of almost 35 years was observed in cases versus under 40 in controls, and no significant differences in baseline characteristics were found. Cases and controls were matched on age within five years and on year of sample collection. Five blinded duplicates per group were added as quality controls, giving roughly 60 samples: about 50 participants and 10 replicates. Among cases, blood sampling came a median of roughly 150 days after lesion detection, with an interquartile range of 90 to 200 days. In the parent cohort, 9,500 to 13,000 women aged 18 or older were enrolled in Guanacaste, Costa Rica, during about 1993 to 1995 and then followed for less than 8 years. The controls were 25 or so women whose single incident HPV16 infection cleared within 12 months with no development of precancer or cancer. An exploratory proof-of-principle case-control study, nested within the Guanacaste HPV Natural History Study in Costa Rica, was conducted to compare TCR repertoires across cervical HPV16 outcomes. The paper's findings and limits, for the study overall: Significantly higher TCR repertoire richness was observed in CIN3+ cases than in controls across sequencing depths, whereas no difference in evenness was found. Cases had lower TRBV6-7 relative abundance than controls (approximately 0.11% versus 0.16%; Bonferroni P = 0.0008). By combining richness with V gene abundances, random forest classifiers separated cases from controls with an estimated AUC of under 0.85. T-cell numbers per sample were unknown, so richness differences could reflect varying T-cell content rather than repertoire biology. The cross-sectional design could not show whether the associations came before the infection or were a result of it, and neither effector/memory subsets nor HPV-specific T cells were isolated.

Every participant had a single incident cervical HPV16 infection, and women with prevalent HPV16 infections were excluded. Cervical HPV DNA was detected with MY09/MY11 PCR, and genotyping was done with dot-blot hybridization. About 15 mL of heparinized blood were centrifuged, and the buffy coat was aliquoted, frozen at -30°C, then stored at -80°C. QIAGEN kits were used to extract genomic DNA from the buffy coat specimens. V is shortened by 0 bases, J by 0 bases, and the region joining them spans 14 bases. Via the germline V gene, CDR1 is SQVTM and CDR2 ANQGSEA. The CDR3 contains 16 residues, cysteine and phenylalanine counted. Part of the CDR3 DNA is given, 39 bases translated from base 1. TCR beta CDR3 regions were amplified by multiplex PCR from an average of approximately 1.3 ug genomic DNA per sample using the immunoSEQ assay. Primer bias was corrected in the assay by using a complete synthetic TCR repertoire to establish an amplification baseline. Amplicons were sequenced on the Illumina platform. The paper's processing steps were these. Sequence errors were corrected by clustering with frequency ratios and a modified nearest-neighbor algorithm, and the sequences were then analyzed in the immunoSEQ Analyzer using IMGT gene definitions. TCR richness and evenness were averaged over 20 rarefaction repeats at each rarefaction depth, excluding samples with fewer sequences than the depth. Relative abundances of V, D and J genes were compared between groups using Wilcoxon rank sum tests, with FDR correction applied. In the blinded duplicates, the intraclass correlation was 95.6% for TCR richness and averaged around 78% across 65 to 75 gene segments. TCRdb retrieved this table from immuneACCESS and kept in-frame rearrangements only. Not all clones are present; in checked studies, unresolved V genes account for under half, and no reason is known for the remainder. V, J and clone size were drawn from that table, and D and trimming were deduced from the DNA. The table for this sample lists about 40,000 clones. Less than 7% of the sample is held by the ten biggest clonotypes.

As to this clone: The clone's antigen remains unknown. The sequence runs out 3 residues before the end of the CDR3; the remainder is reconstructed from the germline J gene.

The source material was blood buffy coat. The chain is made from TRBV29-1 and TRBJ2-5, and TRBD1 may be the D gene, going by 5 matching bases. This sequence was found in a woman between 18 and 69 years old with a cervical HPV16 infection that either progressed to CIN3+ or cleared (not recorded which). The sequenced CDR3 bases are TGCAGCGTTGAAGATCGGCAGGGCCCCGACCAAGAGACC. Translated, this is CSVEDRQGPDQET. The whole CDR3 protein is CSVEDRQGPDQETQYF.